This T cell receptor (beta chain) was sequenced in a study of graft-versus-host responses after intestinal transplantation (dated by TCRdb to about 2021). Turning to the overall study: Multivisceral, liver-intestinal, or isolated intestinal transplants were received by the recipients. Every recipient was given anti-thymocyte globulin induction, followed by approximately three years of maintenance tacrolimus and steroids. Bulk TCR-beta CDR3 sequencing was used to track graft-versus-host and host-versus-graft alloreactive T cell clones in the graft, circulation and bone marrow after intestinal transplantation. Alloreactive clones were identified by sequencing pre-transplant mixed lymphocyte reaction products and comparing them with unstimulated pre-transplant donor and recipient T cells. A cohort of about two dozen intestinal transplant recipients, including one retransplant, was enrolled, and a few patients lacking pretransplant specimens were excluded. A peak of at least 4% donor T cells among recipient peripheral blood mononuclear cells was the definition used for donor T cell macrochimerism. Instead of going to the commercial service, samples from a few later patients were sequenced in-house on an Illumina MiSeq and processed with MiXCR.

Receptors were amplified or captured by the immunoSEQ multiplex PCR assay. For most patients, genomic DNA was isolated with the Qiagen DNeasy Blood and Tissue Kit and sent frozen to Adaptive Biotechnologies for TCR sequencing. For most patients, genomic DNA was subjected to high-throughput TCR-beta CDR3 sequencing by Adaptive Biotechnologies. As for the authors' bioinformatics: TCR sequencing data were retrieved from Adaptive's ImmunoSEQ software for roughly 20 patients, whereas a few other patients were processed with MiXCR and VDJtools. To correct CD4 versus CD8 sorting errors, sequences present in both subsets at a frequency ratio below 5:1 were removed. CDR3 nucleotide sequences shared between donor and recipient were removed because their origin could not be assigned. To count as alloreactive, a clone needed at least 2-fold expansion over unstimulated cells and a minimum CFSE-low frequency of 0.002% (template counts) or 0.001% (read counts). Clones were considered mappable if detected in sequenced pre-transplant spleen, lymph node, or MLR CFSE-low populations of the donor or recipient. The cumulative frequency of alloreactive clones was calculated as a percentage of all sequences, weighted by copy number. Held by TCRdb, this immuneACCESS table contains in-frame sequences only and omits some clones. Under half of the omission traces to an unresolved V gene where checked; the cause of the rest is unknown. V, J and clone size derive from that table, while D and trimming were established from the DNA sequence. Across this sample there are about 120,000 clones, with roughly 95% seen only once. More than 2.5% of the sample rests with the top ten.

In regard to this clone: The antigen it binds to is not known. There are no base qualities to consult, and no much larger clone falls within one base.

What the work shows at the level of the full study, not this receptor alone: GvH clones turned up in recipient bone marrow, with some appearing earlier in ileal mucosa or blood, a pattern consistent with an intestinal mucosal origin. The relatively low number and heterogeneity of intestinal transplant patients limited the conclusions. Early after transplant, peak levels of circulating GvH clones were found to be associated with declines in HvG clones. In the allografts of patients with donor T cell macrochimerism, GvH to HvG T cell clonal ratios were high.

The time point label, as the study defines it: cells obtained before transplantation from donor or recipient. CD3+CD4+ and CD3+CD8+ populations were FACS-sorted from unstimulated pre-transplant donor and recipient cells taken from spleen or lymph nodes. The sequence derives from a human donor who received an intestinal transplant. This sample comprised unstimulated CD8+ T cells sorted from spleen or lymph node cells, obtained before intestinal transplant.

The CDR3 protein is CASSPASSGGSSYEQYF. The bases are TGTGCCAGCAGCCCCGCGTCTAGCGGGGGTAGCTCCTACGAGCAGTACTTC. Recombination joined TRBV7-9 with TRBJ2-7; TRBD2 fits 10 bases in the junction. The germline V gene (reference sequence) sets CDR1 to SEHNR and CDR2 to FQNEAQ. Trimmed from V: 5 bases; trimmed from J: 0 bases; junction bases lacking a gene match: 10. Reading from cysteine to phenylalanine, the CDR3 counts 17 amino acids. The sequence is cut down to CDR3 DNA, 51 bases in frame from base 1.